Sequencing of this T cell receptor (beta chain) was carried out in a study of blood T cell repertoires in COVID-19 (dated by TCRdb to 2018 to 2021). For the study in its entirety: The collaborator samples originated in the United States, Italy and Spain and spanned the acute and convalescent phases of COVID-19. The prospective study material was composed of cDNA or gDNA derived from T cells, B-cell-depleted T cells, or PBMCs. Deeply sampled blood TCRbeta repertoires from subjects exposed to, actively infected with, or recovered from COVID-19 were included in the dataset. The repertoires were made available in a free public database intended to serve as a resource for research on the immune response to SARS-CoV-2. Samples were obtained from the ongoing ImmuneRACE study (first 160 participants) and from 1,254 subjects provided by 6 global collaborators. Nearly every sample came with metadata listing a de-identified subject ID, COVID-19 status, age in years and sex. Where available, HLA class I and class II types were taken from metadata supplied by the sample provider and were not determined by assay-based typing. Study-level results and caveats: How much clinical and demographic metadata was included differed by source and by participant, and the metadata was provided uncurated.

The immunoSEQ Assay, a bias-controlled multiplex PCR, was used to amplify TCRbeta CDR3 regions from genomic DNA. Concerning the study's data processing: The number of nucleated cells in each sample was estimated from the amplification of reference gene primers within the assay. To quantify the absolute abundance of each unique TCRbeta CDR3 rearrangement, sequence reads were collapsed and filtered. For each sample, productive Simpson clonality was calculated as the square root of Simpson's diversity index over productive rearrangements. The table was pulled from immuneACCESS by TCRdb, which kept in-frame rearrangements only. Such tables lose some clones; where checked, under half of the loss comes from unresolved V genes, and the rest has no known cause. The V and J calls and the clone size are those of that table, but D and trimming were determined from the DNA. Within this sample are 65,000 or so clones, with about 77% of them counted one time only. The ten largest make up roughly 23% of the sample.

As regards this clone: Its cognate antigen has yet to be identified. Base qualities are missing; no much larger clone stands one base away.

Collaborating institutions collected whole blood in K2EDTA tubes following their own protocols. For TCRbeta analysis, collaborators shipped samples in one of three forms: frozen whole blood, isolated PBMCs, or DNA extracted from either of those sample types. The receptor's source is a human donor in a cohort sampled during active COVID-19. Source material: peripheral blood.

This receptor carries the CDR3 CASQRIGGVGSGNTIYF. The DNA is as follows: TGTGCCAGCCAGCGAATTGGAGGCGTGGGCTCTGGAAACACCATATATTTT. The sequence joins TRBV11-3 to TRBJ1-3, with an unclear D gene assignment. V and J are truncated by 8 bases and 0 bases respectively, leaving an intervening sequence of 20 bases. From cysteine to phenylalanine, the CDR3 is 17 amino acids long. Only the CDR3 region is kept as DNA, spanning 51 bases read in frame from base 1. CDR1 and CDR2, looked up from the germline V gene, are SGHNT and YENEEA.